Described below is a single TCR beta chain sequence and its context. This specimen belongs to a study of beta chain features in type 1 diabetes. Expressed TCRB transcripts got sequenced, as all isolated RNA was reverse transcribed. TCRdb keeps only in-frame clones here, not all; method: immunoSEQ multiplex PCR. The sample shows under 450,000 clones, approximately 15% of them seen only once. The V gene's germline CDR1 is SGHRS and CDR2 YFSETQ. V was clipped by 3 bases and J by 5 bases; unmatched bases: 14. This CDR3 contains 16 residues. The sample comprised naive CD4+ T cells from blood. The chain links TRBV5-1 to TRBJ2-7, with 7 bases that match TRBD1. The receptor's source is a man younger than 40 in good health. CDR3 in amino acids: CASSSTSGQLGDEQYF. The CDR3 DNA sequence: TGCGCCAGCAGCTCGACGTCGGGACAGCTTGGGGACGAGCAGTACTTC.